This T cell receptor beta chain was documented in a study of cytomegalovirus exposure and HLA in healthy donors. Study-wide results and limits: The study carried out a later analysis of TCR beta sequences. It associated around 17,000 of them with specific HLA alleles at a false discovery rate of 0.05. Later analysis identified a missense DCLRE1C variant that was linked to TCR beta V- and J-gene trimming. Prior analysis indicated that the majority of TCR beta V segments exhibited productivity approximately 87% or approximately 30% of the time.

The CDR3 sequence is 13 residues long. With 4 bases removed from V and 2 bases from J, the gap between germline ends came to 9 bases. CDR1 and CDR2 from the germline V gene are SGHDN and FVKESK. The PCR employed 60 Vbeta primers together with 13 Jbeta primers. Original processing notes: Tens of millions of unique TCR beta chains, some 9.9 million shared, were counted in a later analysis. Produced via immunoSEQ multiplex PCR; TCRdb's table is partial and in-frame only. That table supplies the V and J calls and clone size; D and trimming were determined from the DNA. The sample has under 250,000 clones; 78% are singletons. Turning to this clone: Its antigen is currently unknown.

The genes are TRBV14 and TRBJ2-7; possible D gene TRBD1, 6 bases. The receptor comes from a male donor in good health and CMV-seronegative. The material sequenced was PBMCs. CDR3: CASSRQATYEQYF. Written as DNA, the CDR3 is TGTGCCAGCAGCCGACAGGCGACCTACGAGCAGTACTTC. Variable domain in full (rest from reference TRBV14 and TRBJ2-7): EAGVTQFPSHSVIEKGQTVTLRCDPISGHDNLYWYRRVMGKEIKFLLHFVKESKQDESGMPNNRFLAERTGGTYSTLKVQPAELEDSGVYFCASSRQATYEQYFGPGTRLTVT.